This record concerns one TCR beta chain sequence. The antigen is not known. This entry comes from a study of vaccination effects on CD4 cells after COVID-19. Study-wide findings and caveats: Recruitment yielded few convalescent patients, and the study had no early post-infection timepoints.

Germline V gene sequence: CDR1 SGHTA, CDR2 FQGTGA. This CDR3 is 17 amino acids long. Between the trimmed V and J ends, which lost 5 bases and 1 base, there was a span of 20 bases. Clones were sequenced by immunoSEQ multiplex PCR, and TCRdb holds only the in-frame ones, with some missing. Among 13,000 to 15,000 clones listed, around 80% were seen once. Before any sequencing was done, the ViraFEST assay used viral peptide pools to expand antigen-specific CD4+ T cells. Upon completion of more than 9 days in culture, CD4+ T cells were isolated. Infection dated between March and December 2020, before the Alpha, Beta and Delta variants reached the United States. Two-dose vaccination with either BNT162b2 or mRNA-1273 was given to the participants.

The sequencing used CD4+ T cells from PBMCs cultured with SARS-CoV-2 spike peptides, collected after COVID-19 vaccination. V usage is TRBV7-3 and J usage is TRBJ2-5; TRBD1 is a possible D gene (6 bases). This TCR derives from a human donor who had a prior SARS-CoV-2 infection. In DNA form, the CDR3 reads TGTGCCAGCAGCACCGAGCTGCGGACAGAAAGCCAAGAGACCCAGTACTTC. Amino acid sequence: CASSTELRTESQETQYF.